The 25 T cell receptor beta chains below were found in one sample sequenced in a study of shared clonotypes between healthy human individuals. Sequencing used immunoSEQ multiplex PCR; TCRdb keeps in-frame clones, though not all of them. The sample comprises roughly 2.5 million clones, around nine tenths of which are singletons, and about 0.13% rests with the top ten. The sequenced material came from naive CD4+ T cells sorted from blood. Subset in this sample: CD45RA+ positively selected. Source of these receptors: a man younger than 30 in good health.

The chain carries TRBV2 and TRBJ1-1, with 10 nucleotides matching TRBD1. The CDR3 runs 17 residues. Germline-derived CDR1 and CDR2 are SNHLY and FYNNEI. V shed 9 bases and J 6 bases; nucleotides not matched to a gene: 19. The CDR3 region has the DNA TGTGCCAGAGAGGAGGGACAGGGGATCCTCGAGGGTCCTGAAGCTTTCTTT. Protein: CAREEGQGILEGPEAFF.

V gene TRBV19 combines with J gene TRBJ2-1; D is possibly TRBD2 (6 bases). V shed 4 bases and J shed 0 bases, with 7 bases lying between them. CDR3 length: 14 residues. From germline, CDR1 is LNHDA and CDR2 SQIVND (reference sequence). CDR3 nucleotide sequence: TGTGCCAGTAGTAAGGACTACTCCTACAATGAGCAGTTCTTC. This translates into CASSKDYSYNEQFF. The full variable domain, in which reference TRBV19 and TRBJ2-1 provide the parts outside the CDR3, is DGGITQSPKYLFRKEGQNVTLSCEQNLNHDAMYWYRQDPGQGLRLIYYSQIVNDFQKGDIAEGYSVSREKKESFPLTVTSAQKNPTAFYLCASSKDYSYNEQFFGPGTRLTVL.

In the case of this clone: At the DNA level, this CDR3 is encoded by other sequences in the same sample as well. This rearrangement joins TRBV30 to TRBJ1-6; 7 nucleotides match TRBD1. Germline trimming cut 1 base from V and 8 bases from J; bases unmatched to any gene: 2. CDR1 and CDR2 (germline): GTSNPN, SVGIG (reference sequence). The CDR3 extends over 13 amino acids. The CDR3 nucleotides read TGTGCCTGGAGTGGTCAGGGGGATTCACCCCTCCACTTT. It encodes CAWSGQGDSPLHF.

This rearrangement joins TRBV4-2 to TRBJ2-5, with no clear D. With 4 bases removed from V and 1 base from J, the gap between germline ends came to 19 bases. This CDR3 contains 17 residues. Germline V gene data show CDR1 as LGHNA and CDR2 as YNFKEQ. Here the CDR3 reads CASSPSSVEPAQETQYF. CDR3 nucleotide sequence: TGTGCCAGCAGCCCGTCGAGCGTCGAACCCGCCCAAGAGACCCAGTACTTC.

V is TRBV5-5 and J is TRBJ2-3, with a tentative D call TRBD1 (6 bases). V gave up 3 bases and J gave up 2 bases, with 13 bases separating them. Per germline, CDR1 SGHKS and CDR2 YYEKEE (reference sequence). This CDR3 has 15 residues. CDR3 loop: CASSSEGEPTDTQYF. The DNA for the CDR3 is TGTGCCAGCAGCTCCGAGGGGGAACCCACAGATACGCAGTATTTT. The full variable domain, rest sourced from reference TRBV5-5 and TRBJ2-3, is DAGVTQSPTHLIKTRGQQVTLRCSPISGHKSVSWYQQVLGQGPQFIFQYYEKEERGRGNFPDRFSARQFPNYSSELNVNALLLGDSALYLCASSSEGEPTDTQYFGPGTRLTVL.

The genes are TRBV10-3 and TRBJ1-6, with D possibly being TRBD1 (5 bases). The CDR3 extends over 15 amino acids. Trimming took off 4 bases at V and 5 bases at J, with 12 bases between the two ends. Germline V CDR1 and CDR2: ENHRY, SYGVKD. The chain's CDR3 is CAISGPGGDNSPLHF. CDR3 sequence (DNA): TGTGCCATCAGTGGACCGGGAGGGGATAATTCACCCCTCCACTTT.

This rearrangement joins TRBV6-5 to TRBJ1-6; D ambiguous. The CDR3 runs 13 residues. With 0 bases removed from V and 14 bases from J, the gap between germline ends came to 11 bases. The germline gives CDR1 MNHEY, CDR2 SVGAGI. The CDR3 bases are TGTGCCAGCAGTTACTCGGAGGGTTTCACCCTCCACTTT. It encodes CASSYSEGFTLHF.

The chain joins TRBV5-4 to TRBJ2-4, with 8 positions matching TRBD1. The CDR3 covers 14 residues. With V trimmed by 2 bases and J by 8 bases, 6 bases remained unmatched. Germline CDR1 reads SGHNT; CDR2 reads YYREEE (reference sequence). The CDR3 region has the DNA TGTGCCAGCAGCTTACAAACAGGGGGAGACATTCAGTACTTC. This gives the protein CASSLQTGGDIQYF.

The gene calls are TRBV30 and TRBJ2-1; no reliable D call. CDR3 length: 15 amino acids. Trimming pared 8 bases from V and 2 bases from J, leaving 19 bases between. The germline CDR1 and CDR2 sequences are GTSNPN and SVGIG (reference sequence). The CDR3 DNA reads TGTGCCCTCCACTATGGGTTGCTCCCCTACAATGAGCAGTTCTTC. Translating it yields CALHYGLLPYNEQFF.

The rearrangement joins TRBV27 to TRBJ2-7; perhaps TRBD1 as D (5 bases). Germline CDR1 MNHEY, CDR2 SMNVEV (reference sequence). This CDR3 region has 15 residues. V was pared by 4 bases and J by 1 base, with 14 bases between. In DNA, the CDR3 is TGTGCCAGCAGTTGGAGACAGCCGTCTTCCTACGAGCAGTACTTC. It specifies CASSWRQPSSYEQYF.

This sequence joins TRBV6-1 and TRBJ2-7; TRBD1 matches at 7 bases. The length of the CDR3 is 15 residues. The V and J ends lost 2 bases and 2 bases, in that order; junction bases with no gene match: 6. The germline CDR1 and CDR2 sequences are MNHNS and SASEGT. As DNA, the CDR3 is TGTGCCAGCAGTGAAAACAGGGGATCCCCCTACGAGCAGTACTTC. Protein sequence: CASSENRGSPYEQYF.

Comment on this clone: Other DNA sequences from this sample encode an identical CDR3 as well. This sequence joins TRBV7-2 and TRBJ1-5; D remains ambiguous. Germline lookup yields CDR1 SGHTA and CDR2 FQGNSA. CDR3 length equals 13 residues. With 5 bases removed from V and 0 bases from J, the gap between germline ends came to 5 bases. CDR3 in DNA: TGTGCCAGCAGCCCCGATAGCAATCAGCCCCAGCATTTT. Translating gives CASSPDSNQPQHF.

The chain employs TRBV2 and TRBJ2-3, with TRBD2 identical over 12 bases. Trimming took 9 bases from V and 4 from J; bases not matched to a gene: 8. This CDR3 comprises 15 residues. Per germline, CDR1 SNHLY and CDR2 FYNNEI. In DNA form, the CDR3 reads TGTGCCAGTGCTACTAGCGGGAGGATTTCAGATACGCAGTATTTT. Translated, it gives CASATSGRISDTQYF. Together with reference TRBV2 and TRBJ2-3, the CDR3 gives the full variable domain: EPEVTQTPSHQVTQMGQEVILRCVPISNHLYFYWYRQILGQKVEFLVSFYNNEISEKSEIFDDQFSVERPDGSNFTLKIRSTKLEDSAMYFCASATSGRISDTQYFGPGTRLTVL.

This clone was seen a handful of times. This chain links TRBV19 with TRBJ1-6; D gene unclear. This CDR3 region has 12 residues. Trimming cost V 5 bases and J 3 bases, with 2 bases left between them. CDR1 and CDR2 from the germline V gene are LNHDA and SQIVND (reference sequence). The CDR3 DNA reads TGTGCCAGTAGTGTCTATAATTCACCCCTCCACTTT. Protein: CASSVYNSPLHF.

This chain joins TRBV11-1 and TRBJ1-6; D unresolved. V was pared by 5 bases and J by 12 bases, with 5 bases between. From germline, CDR1 is SGHAT and CDR2 FQDESV (reference sequence). This CDR3 region has 10 residues. In DNA, the CDR3 is TGTGCCAGCAGCCCCGAACCCCTCCACTTT. It is translated as CASSPEPLHF.

The rearrangement links TRBV10-1 to TRBJ2-1, with 14 bases fitting TRBD2. CDR3 length equals 15 residues. V lost 6 bases to trimming and J lost 8 bases; unmatched junction nucleotides: 6. CDR1 and CDR2 from the germline V gene are WNHNN and SYGVQD (reference sequence). The CDR3 sequence is CASSLGLAGEDEQFF. CDR3 coding DNA: TGCGCCAGCAGCCTGGGACTAGCGGGAGAAGATGAGCAGTTCTTC.

The genes are TRBV4-1 and TRBJ1-5; TRBD1 matches 10 bases. J gave up 6 bases and V 5 bases, and 7 bases lay outside the gene matches. This CDR3 is 15 amino acids long. Germline CDR1 and CDR2: MGHRA and YSYEKL. The CDR3 loop is CASSSMDRGVQPQHF. Here the CDR3 DNA reads TGCGCCAGCAGCAGCATGGACAGGGGGGTTCAGCCCCAGCATTTT.

The chain uses TRBV30 and TRBJ1-2, with 7 bases identical to TRBD1. Unmatched junction bases numbered 14, after V lost 3 bases and J lost 4 bases. Germline CDR1 is GTSNPN and CDR2 is SVGIG (reference sequence). The CDR3 is 16 residues long. The CDR3 region has the DNA TGTGCCTGGAGCGGCACAGGGGTCGGGATGCTCTATGGCTACACCTTC. It codes for CAWSGTGVGMLYGYTF.

The rearrangement links TRBV10-3 to TRBJ2-4; TRBD2 aligns across 7 bases. The CDR3 length is 15 residues. After removal of 0 bases from V and 5 bases from J, the junction contained 4 bases not matched to a gene. CDR1 ENHRY and CDR2 SYGVKD come from the germline V gene. CDR3 amino acids: CAISESAGEQNIQYF. In DNA, the CDR3 is TGTGCCATCAGTGAGTCGGCGGGAGAGCAAAACATTCAGTACTTC.

V is TRBV19 and J is TRBJ1-4; D is perhaps TRBD1 (5 bases). V lost 6 bases to trimming and J lost 7 bases, with 18 bases between them. The CDR3 extends over 15 amino acids. CDR1 and CDR2 (germline): LNHDA, SQIVND (reference sequence). Here the CDR3 reads CASRWGGVSSEKLFF. The DNA of the CDR3 is TGTGCCAGTAGGTGGGGCGGGGTATCGAGTGAAAAACTGTTTTTT.

This clone was recorded only once. The rearrangement links TRBV28 to TRBJ2-7; TRBD2 agrees at 13 bases. The CDR3 is 16 residues long. V trimming: 8 bases; J trimming: 1 base; junction bases outside the gene matches: 8. Germline CDR1 MDHEN, CDR2 SYDVKM. CDR3 DNA sequence: TGTGCCAGCGTTAGGACTAGCGGGGGCCGATCCTACGAGCAGTACTTC. Residues: CASVRTSGGRSYEQYF.

The rearrangement joins TRBV10-2 to TRBJ1-1, with TRBD1 as a possible D gene (5 bases). V lost 4 bases, J lost 6 bases, and 18 bases lay in between. CDR1 WSHSY and CDR2 SAAADI come from the germline V gene. There are 15 residues in the CDR3. Here the CDR3 reads CASSVQNLGGAEAFF. DNA for the CDR3: TGCGCCAGCAGTGTACAGAACCTTGGGGGGGCTGAAGCTTTCTTT.

Regarding this clone: Germline is not matched at one junction end, which may reflect a read error. The J gene is TRBJ1-1, the V gene TRBV7-7, with 7 nucleotides matching TRBD1. Per the germline V gene, CDR1 is SSHAT and CDR2 is FNYEAQ (reference sequence). CDR3 length: 16 amino acids. DNA for the CDR3: TGTGCTAGCAGCTCCTCGGACAGGTTCACGAACACTGAAGCTTTCTTT. Translation gives CASSSSDRFTNTEAFF.

The rearrangement links TRBV15 to TRBJ1-6; D unresolved. Per germline, CDR1 LNHNV and CDR2 YYDKDF (reference sequence). V was pared by 5 bases and J by 0 bases, with 11 bases between. The CDR3 sequence is 16 residues long. The CDR3 DNA sequence: TGTGCCACCAGCCCGGACGGAAGCTCCTATAATTCACCCCTCCACTTT. The encoded protein is CATSPDGSSYNSPLHF.

The genes are TRBV6-6 and TRBJ2-1; 8 nucleotides line up with TRBD1. V was pared by 6 bases and J by 5 bases, with 9 bases of the junction left unmatched. This CDR3 region has 15 residues. Germline loops: CDR1 MNHNY, CDR2 SVGAGI (reference sequence). CDR3 sequence: CASSRPGQVNNEQFF. The CDR3 region has the DNA TGTGCCAGCAGCAGGCCGGGACAGGTAAACAATGAGCAGTTCTTC.